This TCR beta chain derives from a study of CD8 T cells in Susac syndrome. An amount of RNA that ranged from roughly 0.45 to 1 ug was reverse transcribed with random hexamers. MiXCR, applied by TCRdb to the immunoSEQ multiplex PCR reads, yields one record per CDR3 protein. The sample yields a few hundred thousand distinct CDR3 sequences, 85% to 95% seen once. The sample was CD4+ T cells from PBMCs. This sequence originates from a human donor with multiple sclerosis.

The CDR3 sequence: CASKKGRPDSPLHF. DNA for the CDR3: TGTGCCAGCAAAAAGGGACGGCCGGATTCACCCCTCCACTTT. This chain joins TRBV2 and TRBJ1-6; tentative D call: TRBD1 (5 bases). The germline V gene encodes CDR1 SNHLY and CDR2 FYNNEI. There are 14 residues in the CDR3. V lost 7 bases and J 8 bases, leaving 15 bases between the germline ends. Full variable domain (outside the CDR3, taken from reference TRBV2 and TRBJ1-6): EPEVTQTPSHQVTQMGQEVILRCVPISNHLYFYWYRQILGQKVEFLVSFYNNEISEKSEIFDDQFSVERPDGSNFTLKIRSTKLEDSAMYFCASKKGRPDSPLHFGNGTRLTVT.